A single sample gave rise to the 21 T cell receptor beta chains below, sequenced in a study of tumor and adjacent non-tumor tissue in lung cancer. A modified ARM-PCR protocol with three rounds of nested PCR amplified TCRbeta. TCRdb called the multiplex PCR reads again in MiXCR, with one record for every CDR3 protein. The sample includes around 100,000 distinct CDR3 sequences, 65% of them seen just once. This sample's RNA came from whole unsorted tissue. The normal lung tissue was taken more than 3 cm from the tumor edge. The sequencing sample was made of distant non-tumor lung tissue. The receptors were gathered from a man younger than 45 with non-small cell lung cancer.

As regards this clonotype: The conserved final phenylalanine or tryptophan is absent from the CDR3, which likely points to a read error. The gene calls are TRBV4-2 and TRBJ2-7; TRBD1 matches 8 bases. Germline-derived CDR1 and CDR2 are LGHNA and YNFKEQ. The CDR3 is 15 residues long. CDR3: CASRDAGQDSYDQYL. CDR3 in DNA: TGTGCAAGCAGGGATGCGGGACAGGACTCCTACGATCAGTACCTC.

The chain combines TRBV6-2 or TRBV6-3 with TRBJ1-5, with TRBD1 identical over 8 bases. Per germline, CDR1 MNHEY and CDR2 SVGEGT. With V trimmed by 4 bases and J by 15 bases, 14 bases remained unmatched. CDR3 length equals 14 residues. The CDR3 bases are TGTGCCAGCAGTTCAGGACAGGGTGTCCAGTCCCGGCATTTT. Protein product: CASSSGQGVQSRHF.

As concerns this clonotype: At one end the junction does not follow the germline gene, possibly because of a read error. The chain carries TRBV11-1 and TRBJ1-1, with D perhaps TRBD1 (6 bases). Germline lookup yields CDR1 SGHAT and CDR2 FQDESV (reference sequence). This CDR3 is 14 amino acids long. CDR3 loop: CTSSWTAVNTEVFF. CDR3 in DNA: TGTACCAGTAGCTGGACAGCTGTGAACACTGAAGTTTTCTTT.

The V call is TRBV4-2, the J call TRBJ1-4; D not resolved. CDR3 length: 17 amino acids. Germline CDR1 and CDR2: LGHNA and YNFKEQ. Trimming took off 4 bases at V and 6 bases at J, with 21 bases between the two ends. The CDR3 DNA reads TGTGCCAGCAGCCGAGAGGTTGGTGGGCATGGTGATGAAAAACTGTTTTTT. Amino acid sequence: CASSREVGGHGDEKLFF.

On this clonotype: One end of the junction does not line up with germline, which may come from a read error. The chain recombines TRBV6-5 with TRBJ1-1; D gene unclear. Germline V gene sequence: CDR1 MNHEY, CDR2 SVGAGI. CDR3 length: 13 amino acids. DNA for the CDR3: TGTGGCAGCAGTGTTCTGGCAGCTACTGAAGCTTTCTTT. This sequence encodes CGSSVLAATEAFF.

In the case of this clonotype: One end of the junction varies from germline; a read error may be responsible. The chain employs TRBV4-1 and TRBJ2-7, with D possibly TRBD1 on 6 matching bases. The CDR3 is 16 residues long. Germline loops: CDR1 MGHRA, CDR2 YSYEKL. Written as DNA, the CDR3 is TGCGTCAGTAGCCAAGACGAGACAGGACAGACCTACGAACAGTACTTC. Protein product: CVSSQDETGQTYEQYF.

Comment on this clonotype: A single base separates this from a much larger clone, so it may be a read error. The chain uses TRBV5-4 and TRBJ2-3; 14 bases are shared with TRBD2. This CDR3 has 16 residues. Germline CDR1 is SGHNT and CDR2 is YYREEE (reference sequence). In nucleotides, the CDR3 is TGTGTCACCAAATGGGGACTAGCGGGAGCAATAGATACGCAGTATTTT. It encodes CVTKWGLAGAIDTQYF.

Comments on this clonotype: One junction end does not reproduce the germline sequence, and a read error may be involved. This chain uses TRBV11-3 with TRBJ2-5, with 9 nucleotides matching TRBD2. This CDR3 has 15 amino acids. CDR1 is SGHNT, CDR2 YENEEA, per germline. DNA for the CDR3: TGTACCAGCAGCTTAGAGGCGGGAGGGCAAGAGGCCCAGTACTTC. Amino acids: CTSSLEAGGQEAQYF.

As for this clonotype: One junction end does not reproduce the germline sequence, and a read error may be involved. The genes are TRBV6-2 or TRBV6-3 and TRBJ2-2, with D uncertain. CDR1 and CDR2 (germline): MNHEY, SVGEGT. The CDR3 contains 13 residues. CDR3 loop: CTSSPSDVGELFF. The CDR3 bases are TGTACCAGCAGTCCTAGTGATGTCGGGGAGCTGTTTTTT.

In regard to this clonotype: With a much larger clone just one base away, this may be a read error. The DNA of the CDR3 is TGTGCCAACAGCCCCGATCAGAGGGCCTCCTACAATGAGCAGTTCTTC. Translation: CANSPDQRASYNEQFF. The chain joins TRBV11-3 to TRBJ2-1, with a weak D call TRBD2 (5 bases). Germline V CDR1 and CDR2: SGHNT, YENEEA. The CDR3 is 16 amino acids.

This clonotype showed up just once. The chain employs TRBV10-3 and TRBJ1-1; unclear D gene. Germline CDR1 is ENHRY and CDR2 is SYGVKD. Trimming cost V 6 bases and J 0 bases, with 11 bases left between them. This CDR3 is 14 amino acids long. The CDR3 coding sequence is TGTGCCATCAGGTTCTCGAACATGAACACTGAAGCTTTCTTT. Its translation is CAIRFSNMNTEAFF.

This clonotype was recorded many times. V usage is TRBV5-6 and J usage is TRBJ2-7; D call uncertain. There are 13 residues in the CDR3. CDR1 SGHDT and CDR2 YYEEEE come from the germline V gene. Trimming removed 5 bases from V and 1 base from J, with 10 bases in between. CDR3 coding DNA: TGTGCCAGCAGGTTAGGCGGATCCTACGAGCAGTACTTC. This encodes CASRLGGSYEQYF.

This clonotype was seen at least ten times. The rearrangement joins TRBV7-3 to TRBJ2-5, with D unresolved. There are 13 residues in the CDR3. CDR1 and CDR2 from the germline V gene are SGHTA and FQGTGA. The V end lost 4 bases, the J end lost 5 bases, and 11 bases lay between the germline ends. CDR3 nucleotides: TGTGCCAGCAGCTCGTCGTCTGGGGAGACCCAGTACTTC. Its translation: CASSSSSGETQYF.

Turning to this clonotype: One base away lies a much larger clone, so this may be a sequencing read error. The chain employs TRBV4-1 and TRBJ2-1; 7 bases match TRBD2. CDR3 length: 16 residues. Germline V lookup: CDR1 MGHRA, CDR2 YSYEKL. CDR3 amino acids: CACSQAPSGITNEQFF. The CDR3 region has the DNA TGCGCCTGCAGCCAAGCACCCAGCGGGATAACGAATGAGCAGTTCTTC.

Comment on this clonotype: Compared with germline, one end of the junction differs, possibly owing to a read error. CDR3 in amino acids: CASILGTENSPLHF. In DNA, the CDR3 is TGTGCCAGCATCTTAGGGACGGAGAATTCACCCCTCCACTTT. The genes are TRBV7-9 and TRBJ1-6; weak D call: TRBD1 (5 bases). Germline lookup yields CDR1 SEHNR and CDR2 FQNEAQ (reference sequence). The CDR3 runs to 14 residues.

Regarding this clonotype: Since the CDR3 does not end with the conserved phenylalanine or tryptophan, this likely comes from a read error. V is TRBV12-3 or TRBV12-4 and J is TRBJ2-7; TRBD2 might be the D (6 bases). This CDR3 spans 12 amino acids. V lost 0 bases, J lost 6 bases, and 6 bases lay in between. In DNA, the CDR3 is TGTGCCAGCAGTTTAGCGGGAGGCGAGCAGTACATC. Protein: CASSLAGGEQYI.

The chain employs TRBV7-2 and TRBJ2-7, with TRBD2 matching over 9 bases. This CDR3 spans 15 amino acids. In germline, CDR1 is SGHTA, CDR2 FQGNSA. V dropped 1 base and J dropped 3; count of bases not matched to a gene: 4. The CDR3 DNA reads TGTGCCAGCAGCTTAGTGGGCGGGGGGGACTACGAGCAGTACTTC. It yields the protein CASSLVGGGDYEQYF.

Notes on this clonotype: Compared with germline, one end of the junction differs, possibly owing to a read error. This chain links TRBV12-3 or TRBV12-4 with TRBJ1-1; unclear D gene. The CDR3 is 13 amino acids. CDR3 in amino acids: CTSDSVGNTETFF. DNA of the CDR3: TGTACCAGCGACTCGGTTGGGAACACTGAAACTTTCTTT.

The sample holds many counts of this clonotype. The V call is TRBV11-2, the J call TRBJ2-3; TRBD2 might be the D (7 bases). This CDR3 comprises 16 residues. V dropped 4 bases and J dropped 2 bases, with 16 bases sitting between them. CDR1 SGHAT and CDR2 FQNNGV come from the germline V gene. CDR3: CASSSKWAGATDTQYF. The CDR3, as DNA: TGTGCCAGCAGCTCAAAGTGGGCGGGGGCCACAGATACGCAGTATTTT.

This clonotype was observed many times. The gene calls are TRBV20-1 and TRBJ2-2; D perhaps matches TRBD2 (6 bases). Trimming shortened V by 0 bases and J by 3 bases, and 14 bases separated the two germline ends. The length of the CDR3 is 16 residues. Germline CDR1 DFQATT, CDR2 SNEGSKA (reference sequence). The chain's CDR3 is CSARDSQAGDTGELFF. The CDR3 DNA sequence: TGCAGTGCTAGAGATTCCCAAGCGGGTGACACCGGGGAGCTGTTTTTT.

This clonotype was observed a single time. This likely comes from a read error, as the CDR3 has no conserved phenylalanine or tryptophan at its end. The rearrangement links TRBV12-3 or TRBV12-4 to TRBJ1-1, with 9 positions matching TRBD1. The CDR3 covers 14 residues. CDR3 DNA: TGTACCAGCACCCGGACAGGGGCGAACACTGAAGCTTTCTTA. It codes for CTSTRTGANTEAFL.